This TCR beta chain was captured by sequencing in a study of T-cell reconstitution after alpha-beta-depleted transplantation in children. Unique molecular identifiers were incorporated during preparation of the TCRbeta library. TCRdb called the PCR reads again in MiXCR, with one record for every CDR3 protein. The table has a few hundred thousand distinct CDR3 sequences, under 9.5% seen once; the top ten hold about 6.2%. The CDR3 spans 13 residues. Trimming pared 5 bases from V and 7 bases from J, leaving 14 bases between. Per the germline V gene, CDR1 is SEHNR and CDR2 is FQNEAQ (reference sequence).

The rearrangement links TRBV7-9 to TRBJ1-1; unclear D gene. The sequence came from a human donor who donated a stem cell graft to a child with acute lymphoblastic leukemia. Sequences were derived from PBMCs from the stem cell graft donor, sampled from the stem cell graft. CDR3 residues: CASSLQAAGEAFF. The CDR3 DNA follows: TGTGCCAGCAGCCTACAAGCGGCGGGTGAAGCTTTCTTT.